This entry concerns a single TCR beta chain. It has no known antigen specificity. Base qualities are not at hand, and no much larger clone is one base apart. This specimen belongs to a study of cytomegalovirus exposure and HLA in healthy donors (dated 2017 in TCRdb). About the full investigation: According to an earlier analysis of several hundred of the donors, some 180 million T cells yielded roughly 110 million unique TCR beta sequences and 250 to 350 Gb of sequence data. To predict cytomegalovirus infection status, the study combined high-throughput TCR immunosequencing, statistical association of individual TCRs with disease status, and machine learning. A later genetic analysis took genome-wide SNP genotypes for 398 of the 666 donors and used that subset as a discovery cohort. Across approximately 400 genotyped donors of the cohort, an average of about 240,000 unique TCR beta nucleotide sequences per donor were sequenced, and roughly 18% of those sequences were non-productive. The later analysis used no new phenotypic data to find candidate immune exposures, relying instead on TCR beta sequences and their occurrence across donors. HLA typing covered class I and class II loci at four-digit resolution. Approximately 300 gigabases of sequencing data and tens of millions of unique TCR sequences were included in an early release covering over 600 HLA-typed donors. The T cell repertoires of roughly 660 subjects were profiled by immunosequencing and related to cytomegalovirus serostatus. To study patterns of TCR occurrence, a later analysis re-analyzed previously published TCR beta repertoires from just over 650 donors and added high-resolution HLA genotyping. Donor age, sex, ethnicity and CMV serostatus were compiled alongside the repertoire data. An earlier analysis of fewer than 750 of the donors used high-throughput TCR beta sequencing to judge whether each TCR beta V gene segment behaved as functional or pseudogenic. The study aimed to test whether signatures of past pathogen exposure could be identified by cataloging public T cell receptors. Every repertoire in the discovery cohort had been generated on one and the same sequencing platform. Because of strong linkage in the cohort, four to six DR-DQ haplotypes were treated as single units for association and clustering. Typing coverage differed by locus: A, B, C, DRB1 and DQB1 were typed in about 620-640 donors, DQA1 in around 500, DPA1 in approximately 610, and DPB1 in 450 to 490. In addition to the first cohort of 666 subjects, a separate validation cohort of 120 different subjects was used. The genetic ancestry cluster associated with self-reported Caucasian donors included 81% of the approximately 410 genotyped donors.

The cohort was made up of 500 to 850 healthy bone marrow donors. All cohort members were sampled while nominally healthy, although unrecorded immune exposures were likely present. The donor tested CMV seropositive, placing the donor among the 289 seropositive members of the cohort. Each donor provided a peripheral blood sample, and peripheral blood mononuclear cells were used for TCR beta sequencing. Genomic DNA was extracted from the blood cell samples with the Qiagen DNeasy Blood Extraction Kit. The CDR3, cysteine through phenylalanine, is 15 amino acids long. Only CDR3 DNA remains: 45 bases, in frame from the first base. Germline trimming: 4 bases from V, 5 bases from J; junction bases outside gene matches: 8. From a lookup of the germline V gene, CDR1 and CDR2 are SGHDT and YYEEEE. The library was made by the immunoSEQ multiplex PCR assay. For the multiplex PCR, a mixture combining 60 forward primers for TCR Vbeta segments and 13 reverse primers for TCR Jbeta segments was used. The CDR3 region of rearranged TCR beta genes was amplified from genomic DNA with a multiplex PCR assay. The Illumina HiSeq System was used to sequence the amplified TCR beta libraries as 87-base-pair reads. The published analysis was carried out like this. A later analysis tallied tens of millions of unique TCR beta chains across the 666 repertoires, and approximately 12 million of those chains were shared by two or more donors. Raw reads were error-corrected and collapsed into unique sequences by a nearest-neighbor algorithm in which closely related sequences were merged to remove PCR and sequencing errors. CDR3 sequences were aligned to IMGT reference sequences to assign V, D and J gene segments. For a sequence to be retained, a match of at least six nucleotides was required to both a V gene segment and a J gene segment. Rearrangements were classified as productive when the CDR3 lacked stop codons and remained in frame with V and J, and all other rearrangements were classified as non-productive. Following IMGT convention, CDR3 was defined as the stretch from the second conserved V-encoded cysteine to the conserved J-encoded phenylalanine. In an earlier analysis of more than 550 of the donors, sequences lacking an unambiguous match to a single V gene segment were excluded. An earlier analysis of a few hundred of the donors called V segments functional above 56.7% productive rearrangements and segregating when the between-donor standard deviation exceeded 5%. A statistical classification framework was built to diagnose cytomegalovirus status from the catalog of TCR beta chain sequences. In a later analysis, V and J genes were assigned by comparing TCR nucleotide sequences against IMGT/GENE-DB human TR gene sequences. The TCRdist pipeline was used in a later analysis to assign CDR3 sequences and most-parsimonious VDJ recombination scenarios. A later analysis defined each TCR beta chain by its CDR3 amino acid sequence plus V-gene family, and excluded reads lacking a unique V-gene family. As a way to deal with suspected cross-contamination and a sequencing artifact, a later analysis dropped 450 to 700 nucleotide sequences that were highly shared and had low generation probability. For each public chain, a later analysis derived a clonal expansion index from normalized ranks of inferred template counts within each repertoire. Generation probabilities in a later analysis came from a VDJ recombination model fitted to out-of-frame rearrangements, and those results were checked against IGoR. A later analysis scored TCR-TCR, TCR-HLA and TCR-CMV co-occurrence with hypergeometric tests, applying a repertoire-size bias correction to TCR pairs. To estimate false discovery rates, a later analysis permuted the HLA or CMV assignments 20 times. In a later analysis, co-occurring TCRs were grouped with DBSCAN, and TCRdist sequence similarity was added when clustering was performed within HLA-allele-positive subsets. Co-occurrence clustering excluded repertoires with fewer than 30,000 or more than 120,000 public chains, plus five with anomalous nucleotide sharing. The clones in this table, taken by TCRdb from immuneACCESS, are in-frame only. Not every clone is retained; where verified, under half of the shortfall comes from an unresolved V gene, and the cause of the rest is unknown. Clone size and V and J calls were adopted from that table, with D and trimming inferred from the DNA. The sample contains tens of thousands of clones, about 76% of them found a single time. The ten largest account for 14% to 15% of the sample.

Overall study results and their limits: A cluster of highly shared sequence variants was judged likely to represent a technical artifact of the sequencing pipeline. In vitro tests confirmed that three of the cytomegalovirus-associated TCR beta chains recognize cytomegalovirus antigens. The presence/absence analyses assumed that sequencing depth was roughly uniform across donors, and that assumption may not be true. The study listed 150 to 200 TCR beta chains as associated with cytomegalovirus. A later genetic analysis reported fewer N-insertions in productive TCRs among donors in an Asian-associated ancestry cluster than the 666-donor mean. CMV serostatus was the only immune exposure information available for the cohort. A later analysis found that TCR association rates varied across HLA loci, with DRB1 alleles showing the most associated TCRs and HLA-C alleles the fewest. In a later analysis, most CMV-associated TCR beta chains were found to appear HLA-restricted, with HLA associations seemingly driven largely by CMV exposure. A further reported finding was that TCR beta sequences accurately predicted the HLA-A and HLA-B alleles for most subjects in the first cohort. Linkage disequilibrium might explain the correlated functional status among segregating V segments, but an unknown experimental factor could not be excluded. Some IMGT-functional V segments, including TRBV6-2 and TRBV6-3, could not be distinguished by the 87-base-pair reads and were therefore excluded. According to the authors, the approach could potentially be generalized to other disease states and immunological phenotypes. In an earlier analysis of several hundred of the donors, most TCR beta V segments were observed in productive rearrangements about 90% or about 30% of the time, broadly matching IMGT annotations. Strong co-occurrence of HLA alleles, especially DR and DQ, made assigning TCR associations to individual alleles difficult. Because counts were too low, roughly 17 rarely observed V segments, including chromosome 9 orphons, were left out of the earlier analysis of 587 of the donors. In this cohort, only TCR beta chains were sequenced, and detectable features were limited by the absence of alpha or paired-chain data. Because some donors lacked HLA typing at each locus, the association tests relied only on the typed subset. In a later analysis, several top co-occurrence clusters were reported to appear linked to parvovirus B19, influenza, CMV and Epstein-Barr virus. An association between a missense DCLRE1C variant and V-gene and J-gene trimming of TCR beta chains was found in a later genetic analysis and replicated in an independent cohort. The classifier was reported to diagnose cytomegalovirus status with high specificity and sensitivity in both the original cohort and the validation cohort. Most TCR sequences were seen in very few donors, while some public TCRs were found in many individuals. Compared with equally common non-associated chains, HLA-associated TCR beta chains in a later analysis were more clonally expanded and had lower generation probabilities. Specific HLA alleles were associated with more than 15,000 TCR beta sequences at a false discovery rate of 0.05 in a later analysis.

Recombination joined TRBV5-6 with TRBJ2-5; 10 nucleotides in the junction match TRBD1. The sample was PBMCs. This sequence was found in a woman between 40 and 55 years old in good health and CMV-seropositive. Read as DNA, the sequence is TGTGCCAGCAGCCCGACAGGGGGCGCGGAGGAGACCCAGTACTTC. It codes for CASSPTGGAEETQYF. The reference TRBV5-6 and TRBJ2-5 proteins fill in what lies around the CDR3, so the full variable domain reads DAGVTQSPTHLIKTRGQQVTLRCSPKSGHDTVSWYQQALGQGPQFIFQYYEEEERQRGNFPDRFSGHQFPNYSSELNVNALLLGDSALYLCASSPTGGAEETQYFGPGTRLLVL.